The rows below give T cell receptor beta chains drawn from one sample of a study of shared clonotypes between healthy human individuals. Libraries were prepared by immunoSEQ multiplex PCR; TCRdb keeps only in-frame clonotypes and omits some of them. The data show some 2,100,000 clones, nearly 97% seen once. The source material was naive CD4+ T cells sorted from blood. The receptors stem from a man between 18 and 29 years old in good health. CDR3s include the opening cysteine and the closing phenylalanine or tryptophan. The D gene is left open where the match is weak. Rows give clone size only sometimes, using once, few, many, or a class for an expanded clone.

D	V	size	J	DNA	CDR3
TRBD2	TRBV19	NA	TRBJ2-1	TGTGCCAGTAGTAGCCGGACTAGCGGGGCTGACAATGAGCAGTTCTTC	CASSSRTSGADNEQFF
NA	TRBV5-6	NA	TRBJ2-3	TGTGCCAGCAGCTTCGGGCGCACAGATACGCAGTATTTT	CASSFGRTDTQYF
TRBD2	TRBV10-2	NA	TRBJ2-7	TGCGCCAGCAGTGTTCGTGCGGGAGGACGCACCTACGAGCAGTACTTC	CASSVRAGGRTYEQYF
NA	TRBV5-4	NA	TRBJ1-2	TGTGCCAGCAGTTCAGGAGGGTATAACTATGGCTACACCTTC	CASSSGGYNYGYTF
NA	TRBV7-2	NA	TRBJ2-5	TGTGCCAGCAGCTTAGTAGGGGGGGACAGGACCCAGTACTTC	CASSLVGGDRTQYF
TRBD1	TRBV2	NA	TRBJ2-7	TGTGCCACCAAATTGACCCGGACAGGGCCTTCCTACGAGCAGTACTTC	CATKLTRTGPSYEQYF
NA	TRBV5-1	NA	TRBJ1-1	TGCGCCAGCAGGCCAGGGGTTGCGAACACTGAAGCTTTCTTT	CASRPGVANTEAFF
NA	TRBV7-2	NA	TRBJ2-5	TGTGCCAGCACCCTAGGGTCCCAAGAGACCCAGTACTTC	CASTLGSQETQYF
NA	TRBV28	NA	TRBJ2-5	TGTGCCAGCAGTCCAGGACAGATTTCCAAAGAGACCCAGTACTTC	CASSPGQISKETQYF
TRBD1	TRBV5-1	once	TRBJ2-7	TGCGCCAGCAGACGGGACAGGGACTACGAGCAGTACTTC	CASRRDRDYEQYF
TRBD1	TRBV7-2	NA	TRBJ2-1	TGTGCCAGCAGCTTACCAGGGGGAGAGTATGAGCAGTTCTTC	CASSLPGGEYEQFF
NA	TRBV2	NA	TRBJ1-5	TGTGCCAGCAGGGAGGACAGAGGGGGGCTCAATCAGCCCCAGCATTTT	CASREDRGGLNQPQHF